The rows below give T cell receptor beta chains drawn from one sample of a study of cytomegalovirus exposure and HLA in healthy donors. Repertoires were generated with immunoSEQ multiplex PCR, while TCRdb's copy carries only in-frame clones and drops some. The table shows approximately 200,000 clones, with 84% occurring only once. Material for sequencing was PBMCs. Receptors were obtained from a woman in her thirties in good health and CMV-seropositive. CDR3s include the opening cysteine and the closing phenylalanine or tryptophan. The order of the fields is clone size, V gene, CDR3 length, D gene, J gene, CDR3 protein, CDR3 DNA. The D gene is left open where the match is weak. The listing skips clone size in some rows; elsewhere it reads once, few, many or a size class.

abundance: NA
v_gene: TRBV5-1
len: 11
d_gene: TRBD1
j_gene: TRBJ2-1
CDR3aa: CASSDRNEQFF
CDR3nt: TGCGCCAGCTCGGACAGGAATGAGCAGTTCTTC

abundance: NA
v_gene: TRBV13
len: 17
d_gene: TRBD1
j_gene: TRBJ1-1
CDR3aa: CASSRPGTGFMNTEAFF
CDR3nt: TGTGCCAGCAGCCGTCCCGGGACAGGGTTTATGAACACTGAAGCTTTCTTT

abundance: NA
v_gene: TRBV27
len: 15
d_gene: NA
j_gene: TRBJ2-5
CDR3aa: CASSLSWTLQETQYF
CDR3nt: TGTGCCAGCAGTTTATCTTGGACTCTCCAAGAGACCCAGTACTTC

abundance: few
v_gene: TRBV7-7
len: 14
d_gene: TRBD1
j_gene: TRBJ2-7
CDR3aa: CASSTGTGQGEQYF
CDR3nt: TGTGCTAGCAGCACCGGGACAGGGCAAGGCGAGCAGTACTTC

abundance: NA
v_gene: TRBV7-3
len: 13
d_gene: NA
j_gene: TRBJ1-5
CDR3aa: CASSPNGDQPQHF
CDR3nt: TGTGCCAGCAGCCCGAACGGGGATCAGCCCCAGCATTTT

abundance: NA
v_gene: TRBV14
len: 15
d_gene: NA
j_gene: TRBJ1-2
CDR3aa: CASSQDPTAAYGYTF
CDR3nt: TGTGCCAGCAGCCAAGACCCAACAGCCGCCTATGGCTACACCTTC

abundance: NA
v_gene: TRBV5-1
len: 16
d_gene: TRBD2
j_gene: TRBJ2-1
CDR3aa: CASSPFSEAGDNEQFF
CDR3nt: TGCGCCAGCAGCCCCTTTTCGGAGGCGGGAGACAATGAGCAGTTCTTC

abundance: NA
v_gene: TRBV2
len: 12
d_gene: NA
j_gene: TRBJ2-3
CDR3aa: CASKTDDDTQYF
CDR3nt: TGTGCCAGCAAAACAGATGATGATACGCAGTATTTT

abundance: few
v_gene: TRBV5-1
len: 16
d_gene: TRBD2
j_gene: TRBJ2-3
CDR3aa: CASSMGLAGYTDTQYF
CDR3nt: TGCGCCAGCAGCATGGGACTAGCGGGGTACACAGATACGCAGTATTTT

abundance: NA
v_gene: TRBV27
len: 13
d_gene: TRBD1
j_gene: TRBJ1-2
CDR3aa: CASSFNRGDHHTF
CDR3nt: TGTGCCAGCAGTTTCAACAGGGGGGATCACCACACCTTC

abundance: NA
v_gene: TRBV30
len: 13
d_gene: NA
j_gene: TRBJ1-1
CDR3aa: CAWRRGPNTEAFF
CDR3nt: TGTGCCTGGAGGCGGGGGCCGAACACTGAAGCTTTCTTT

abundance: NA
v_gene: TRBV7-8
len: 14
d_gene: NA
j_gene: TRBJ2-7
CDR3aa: CASSADRSSYEQYF
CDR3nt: TGTGCCAGCAGCGCAGACAGGAGCTCCTACGAGCAGTACTTC

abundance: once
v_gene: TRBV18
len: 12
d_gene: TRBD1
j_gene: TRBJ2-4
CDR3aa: CASSPQGQNEYF
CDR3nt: TGTGCCAGCTCACCACAGGGACAGAATGAGTACTTC

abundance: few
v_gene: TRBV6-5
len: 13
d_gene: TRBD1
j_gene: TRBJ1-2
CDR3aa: CASSNLDRGGYTF
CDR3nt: TGTGCCAGCAGTAACCTAGACAGGGGTGGCTACACCTTC

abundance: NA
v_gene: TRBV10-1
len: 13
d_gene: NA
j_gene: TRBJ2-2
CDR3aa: CAVGTPNTGELFF
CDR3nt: TGCGCCGTCGGGACACCGAACACCGGGGAGCTGTTTTTT

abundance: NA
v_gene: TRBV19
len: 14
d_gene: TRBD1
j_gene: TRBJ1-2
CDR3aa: CASSTLGQPYGYTF
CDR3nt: TGTGCCAGTAGTACTTTGGGACAGCCCTATGGCTACACCTTC

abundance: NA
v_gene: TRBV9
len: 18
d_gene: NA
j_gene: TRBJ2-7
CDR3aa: CASSVGGVREVGSYEQYF
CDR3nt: TGTGCCAGCAGCGTAGGGGGCGTAAGGGAAGTTGGCTCCTACGAGCAGTACTTC

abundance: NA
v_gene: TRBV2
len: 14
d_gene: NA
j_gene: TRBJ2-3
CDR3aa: CASSEVRGTDTQYF
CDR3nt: TGTGCCAGCAGTGAAGTCCGGGGCACAGATACGCAGTATTTT

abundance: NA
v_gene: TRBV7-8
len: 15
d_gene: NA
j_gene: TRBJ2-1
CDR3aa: CASVRENRDDNEQFF
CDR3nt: TGTGCCAGCGTGAGAGAAAACAGGGACGACAATGAGCAGTTCTTC

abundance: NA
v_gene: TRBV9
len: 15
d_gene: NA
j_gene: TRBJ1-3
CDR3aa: CASSPRLSSGNTIYF
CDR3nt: TGTGCCAGCAGCCCCCGTCTGAGCTCTGGAAACACCATATATTTT

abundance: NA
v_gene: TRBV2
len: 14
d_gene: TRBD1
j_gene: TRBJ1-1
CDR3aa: CASRRTGRNTEAFF
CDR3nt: TGTGCCAGCAGGAGGACAGGGAGGAACACTGAAGCTTTCTTT

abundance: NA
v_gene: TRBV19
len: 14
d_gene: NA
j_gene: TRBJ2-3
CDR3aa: CASSKQPSTDTQYF
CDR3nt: TGTGCCAGTAGTAAACAGCCCAGCACAGATACGCAGTATTTT

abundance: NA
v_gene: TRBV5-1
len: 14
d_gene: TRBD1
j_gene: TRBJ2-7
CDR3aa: CASSLGQGAHEQYF
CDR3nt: TGCGCCAGCAGCTTGGGGCAGGGGGCCCACGAGCAGTACTTC

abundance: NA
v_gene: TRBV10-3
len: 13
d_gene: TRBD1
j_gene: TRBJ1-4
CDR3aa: CAVGTEESEKLFF
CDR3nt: TGTGCCGTAGGGACAGAGGAAAGTGAAAAACTGTTTTTT

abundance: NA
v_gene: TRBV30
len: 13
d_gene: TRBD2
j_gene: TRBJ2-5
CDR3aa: CAWGSGREETQYF
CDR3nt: TGTGCCTGGGGTAGCGGGAGGGAGGAGACCCAGTACTTC

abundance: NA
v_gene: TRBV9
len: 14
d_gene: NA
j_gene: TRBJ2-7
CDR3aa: CASSVGEDTYEQYF
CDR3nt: TGTGCCAGCAGCGTAGGTGAGGATACCTACGAGCAGTACTTC

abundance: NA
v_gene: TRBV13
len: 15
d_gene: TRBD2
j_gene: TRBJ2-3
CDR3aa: CASSFLGRASDTQYF
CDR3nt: TGTGCCAGCAGCTTCCTCGGGAGGGCCTCAGATACGCAGTATTTT

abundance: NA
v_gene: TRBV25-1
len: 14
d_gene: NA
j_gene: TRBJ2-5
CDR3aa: CASSVARVEETQYF
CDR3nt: TGTGCCAGCAGTGTCGCCAGGGTAGAAGAGACCCAGTACTTC

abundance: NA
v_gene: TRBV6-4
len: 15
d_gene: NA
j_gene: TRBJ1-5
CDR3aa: CASSRSGGAHQPQHF
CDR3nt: TGTGCCAGCAGTCGTTCGGGGGGCGCACATCAGCCCCAGCATTTT

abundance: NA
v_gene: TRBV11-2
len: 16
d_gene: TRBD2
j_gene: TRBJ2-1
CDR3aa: CASSFPLAGYPNEQFF
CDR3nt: TGTGCCAGCAGCTTTCCTTTAGCGGGCTACCCCAATGAGCAGTTCTTC

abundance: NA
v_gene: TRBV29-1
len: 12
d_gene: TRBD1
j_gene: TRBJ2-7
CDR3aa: CSVGTGSYEQYF
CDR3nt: TGCAGCGTGGGGACAGGCTCCTACGAGCAGTACTTC

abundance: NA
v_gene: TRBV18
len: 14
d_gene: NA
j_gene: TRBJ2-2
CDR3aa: CASSQQGFTGELFF
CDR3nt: TGTGCCAGCTCACAACAGGGTTTCACCGGGGAGCTGTTTTTT

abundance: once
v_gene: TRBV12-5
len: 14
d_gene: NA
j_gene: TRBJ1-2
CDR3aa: CASGLGHSNYGYTF
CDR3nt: TGTGCTAGTGGTTTGGGGCATTCGAACTATGGCTACACCTTC

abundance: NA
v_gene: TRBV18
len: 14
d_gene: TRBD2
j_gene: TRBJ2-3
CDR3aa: CASSRSGRTDTQYF
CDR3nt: TGTGCCAGCTCTCGAAGCGGGAGGACAGATACGCAGTATTTT

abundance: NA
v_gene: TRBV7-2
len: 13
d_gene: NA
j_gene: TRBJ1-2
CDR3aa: CASSYQTNYGYTF
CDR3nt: TGTGCCAGCAGCTATCAAACTAACTATGGCTACACCTTC

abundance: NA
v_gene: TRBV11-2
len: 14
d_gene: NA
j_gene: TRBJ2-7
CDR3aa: CASSPLRGAYEQYF
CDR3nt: TGTGCCAGCAGCCCCCTCCGGGGAGCGTACGAGCAGTACTTC

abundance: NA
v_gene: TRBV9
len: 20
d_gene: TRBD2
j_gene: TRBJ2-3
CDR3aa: CASSLTPLSTSGGSTDTQYF
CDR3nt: TGTGCCAGCAGCCTCACCCCCCTCTCGACTAGCGGAGGTAGCACAGATACGCAGTATTTT

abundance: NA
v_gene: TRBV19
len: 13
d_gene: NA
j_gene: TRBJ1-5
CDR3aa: CASSMTGNQPQHF
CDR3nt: TGTGCCAGTAGTATGACAGGCAATCAGCCCCAGCATTTT

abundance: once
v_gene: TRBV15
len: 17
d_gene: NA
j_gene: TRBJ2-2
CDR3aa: CATSRDRSSVNTGELFF
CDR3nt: TGTGCCACCAGCAGAGATCGTTCTAGCGTGAACACCGGGGAGCTGTTTTTT

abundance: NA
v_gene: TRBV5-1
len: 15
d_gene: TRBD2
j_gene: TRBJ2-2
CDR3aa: CASSSLAESTGELFF
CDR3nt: TGCGCCAGCAGCTCGCTAGCGGAGAGCACCGGGGAGCTGTTTTTT

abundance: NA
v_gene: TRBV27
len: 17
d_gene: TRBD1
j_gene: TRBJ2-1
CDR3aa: CASSLSARQGGIWKQFF
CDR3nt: TGTGCCAGCAGTTTATCGGCCCGACAGGGGGGTATATGGAAGCAGTTCTTC